These 25 T cell receptor beta chains originate from one sample sequenced in a study of blood T cell repertoires in COVID-19. The assay was immunoSEQ multiplex PCR, and TCRdb's table has in-frame clones only and misses some. The sample includes over 150,000 clones, approximately 79% seen only once; the top ten take more than 5.5%. Input material: PBMCs or T cells enriched from blood (not recorded which). These receptors originate from a man aged 45-65 years who had recovered from COVID-19.

The rearrangement uses TRBV6-1 and TRBJ2-7, with D possibly matching TRBD1 (6 bases). This CDR3 spans 15 amino acids. V was clipped by 2 bases and J by 2 bases, with 13 bases between them. The germline V gene encodes CDR1 MNHNS and CDR2 SASEGT. The CDR3 sequence is CASSEIVSGAYEQYF. DNA for the CDR3: TGTGCCAGCAGTGAAATCGTGTCAGGGGCCTACGAGCAGTACTTC.

The chain carries TRBV19 and TRBJ1-2, with TRBD1 matching 7 bases. The CDR3 totals 15 residues. The V and J ends lost 4 bases and 2 bases, in that order; junction bases with no gene match: 7. Germline lookup yields CDR1 LNHDA and CDR2 SQIVND (reference sequence). DNA of the CDR3: TGTGCCAGTAGTACCTACCGGGACAGCAACTATGGCTACACCTTC. As protein: CASSTYRDSNYGYTF.

This chain connects TRBV4-1 to TRBJ1-2; maybe TRBD1 (5 bases). V lost 7 bases and J lost 6, with 21 bases in between. Germline V gene data show CDR1 as MGHRA and CDR2 as YSYEKL. The CDR3 is 15 amino acids. The CDR3 protein is CASTQDGAPHDGYTF. CDR3 nucleotides: TGCGCCAGCACCCAGGATGGGGCTCCCCATGATGGCTACACCTTC.

This chain connects TRBV3-1 (or the pseudogene TRBV3-2) to TRBJ2-3; 16 nucleotides match TRBD2. V gave up 3 bases and J gave up 2 bases; unmatched junction bases: 8. The V gene's germline CDR1 is LGHDT and CDR2 YNNKEL (reference sequence). The CDR3 contains 19 residues. The CDR3 region is CASSHRGTSGGASTDTQYF. The CDR3 DNA reads as TGTGCCAGCAGCCATCGCGGGACTAGCGGGGGGGCGTCCACAGATACGCAGTATTTT.

The chain's CDR3 is CASGLGLAGADTQYF. The CDR3 DNA is TGTGCTAGTGGCCTGGGACTAGCGGGGGCAGATACGCAGTATTTT. The genes are TRBV12-5 and TRBJ2-3, with 14 nucleotides matching TRBD2. The V segment lost 6 bases and the J segment 4 bases; nucleotides outside the gene matches: 3. Germline V lookup: CDR1 LGHNT, CDR2 FRNRAP. This CDR3 has 15 residues.

The chain combines TRBV18 with TRBJ1-1; TRBD1 might be the D (6 bases). CDR1 KGHSH and CDR2 LQKENI come from the germline V gene. The CDR3 is 10 residues long. Between the trimmed V and J ends, which lost 5 bases and 12 bases, there was a span of 10 bases. The CDR3 region is CASSAGVPFF. DNA for the CDR3: TGTGCCAGCTCAGCAGGGGTACCTTTCTTT. The full variable domain, in which reference TRBV18 and TRBJ1-1 provide the parts outside the CDR3, is NAGVMQNPRHLVRRRGQEARLRCSPMKGHSHVYWYRQLPEEGLKFMVYLQKENIIDESGMPKERFSAEFPKEGPSILRIQQVVRGDSAAYFCASSAGVPFFGQGTRLTVV.

This clone was seen once. This chain links TRBV7-2 with TRBJ2-2, with 8 bases that match TRBD1. V lost 5 bases to trimming and J lost 2 bases; unmatched junction nucleotides: 4. This CDR3 is built from 15 residues. Germline assignment: CDR1 SGHTA and CDR2 FQGNSA. Here the CDR3 DNA reads TGTGCCAGCAGCCGTGACAGGGGCAACACCGGGGAGCTGTTTTTT. Translated: CASSRDRGNTGELFF.

In DNA, the CDR3 is TGTGCCAGCAGCTCCCTAACCAGAGGCCCCCAAGAGACCCAGTACTTC. Encoded protein: CASSSLTRGPQETQYF. The J gene is TRBJ2-5, the V gene TRBV7-2, with D unresolved. Trimming stripped 4 bases from V and 1 base from J, with 16 bases between. The CDR3 has 16 residues. The germline CDR1 and CDR2 sequences are SGHTA and FQGNSA.

V and J are TRBV18 and TRBJ2-1; possible D gene TRBD2, 6 bases. V lost 4 bases and J 5 bases, leaving 12 bases between the germline ends. Germline V gene lookup returns CDR1 KGHSH and CDR2 LQKENI. This CDR3 has 14 residues. The CDR3 coding sequence is TGTGCCAGCTCACTCGGGACTGCCGACAATGAGCAGTTCTTC. This translates into CASSLGTADNEQFF.

CDR3 protein: CASSSASGRGNYGYTF. CDR3 DNA sequence: TGTGCCAGCAGTTCGGCCTCGGGCAGGGGCAACTATGGCTACACCTTC. This chain links TRBV6-5 with TRBJ1-2; perhaps TRBD1 as D (6 bases). CDR1 is MNHEY, CDR2 SVGAGI, per germline. This CDR3 region has 16 residues. Between the trimmed V and J ends, which lost 4 bases and 2 bases, there was a span of 17 bases.

This chain uses TRBV18 with TRBJ2-2, with 7 bases that match TRBD1. The length of the CDR3 is 18 residues. Germline values: CDR1 KGHSH, CDR2 LQKENI. Germline trimming cut 3 bases from V and 2 bases from J; bases unmatched to any gene: 12. The CDR3 is CASSPNSPGTVNTGELFF. CDR3 nucleotide sequence: TGTGCCAGCTCACCTAATTCGCCTGGGACAGTCAACACCGGGGAGCTGTTTTTT. Variable domain in full (rest from reference TRBV18 and TRBJ2-2): NAGVMQNPRHLVRRRGQEARLRCSPMKGHSHVYWYRQLPEEGLKFMVYLQKENIIDESGMPKERFSAEFPKEGPSILRIQQVVRGDSAAYFCASSPNSPGTVNTGELFFGEGSRLTVL.

The V call is TRBV7-2, the J call TRBJ1-2; D not resolved. This CDR3 spans 13 amino acids. From germline, CDR1 is SGHTA and CDR2 FQGNSA. V dropped 0 bases and J dropped 7 bases, with 9 bases sitting between them. CDR3 protein: CASSLARVTGYTF. The CDR3 bases are TGTGCCAGCAGCTTAGCGCGTGTAACTGGCTACACCTTC. Based on the CDR3 plus reference TRBV7-2 and TRBJ1-2, the full variable domain is GAGVSQSPSNKVTEKGKDVELRCDPISGHTALYWYRQSLGQGLEFLIYFQGNSAPDKSGLPSDRFSAERTGGSVSTLTIQRTQQEDSAVYLCASSLARVTGYTFGSGTRLTVV.

This chain connects TRBV9 to TRBJ1-6; no clear D. The V gene lost 2 bases and the J gene lost 4 bases, with 10 bases spanning the gap. The CDR3 contains 15 residues. The germline V gene encodes CDR1 SGDLS and CDR2 YYNGEE. Here the CDR3 DNA reads TGTGCCAGCAGCGTGGACGGGGAGTATAATTCACCCCTCCACTTT. It specifies CASSVDGEYNSPLHF. Full variable domain (remainder filled in from reference TRBV9 and TRBJ1-6): DSGVTQTPKHLITATGQRVTLRCSPRSGDLSVYWYQQSLDQGLQFLIQYYNGEERAKGNILERFSAQQFPDLHSELNLSSLELGDSALYFCASSVDGEYNSPLHFGNGTRLTVT.

The V call is TRBV2, the J call TRBJ1-1; no definite D call. This CDR3 spans 13 amino acids. Between the trimmed V and J ends, which lost 7 bases and 0 bases, there was a span of 9 bases. Germline CDR1 is SNHLY and CDR2 is FYNNEI. CDR3 in amino acids: CASTRDLNTEAFF. The CDR3 bases are TGTGCCAGCACCCGGGATCTGAACACTGAAGCTTTCTTT.

V and J are TRBV30 and TRBJ2-5; D is perhaps TRBD1 (6 bases). This CDR3 is 12 amino acids long. The V and J ends lost 0 bases and 5 bases respectively, with 7 bases between them. The germline V gene encodes CDR1 GTSNPN and CDR2 SVGIG (reference sequence). The CDR3 loop is CAWSVRGETQYF. Here the CDR3 DNA reads TGTGCCTGGAGTGTAAGGGGGGAGACCCAGTACTTC. Together with reference TRBV30 and TRBJ2-5, the CDR3 gives the full variable domain: SQTIHQWPATLVQPVGSPLSLECTVEGTSNPNLYWYRQAAGRGLQLLFYSVGIGQISSEVPQNLSASRPQDRQFILSSKKLLLSDSGFYLCAWSVRGETQYFGPGTRLLVL.

This clone showed up just once. The rearrangement joins TRBV5-8 to TRBJ2-4; a possible D gene is TRBD1 (6 bases). This CDR3 is 16 amino acids long. Per the germline V gene, CDR1 is SGHTS and CDR2 is YDEGEE. V lost 3 bases and J lost 0, with 13 bases in between. The CDR3 nucleotides are TGTGCCAGCAGCTCTAAACAGGGATTAGCCAAAAACATTCAGTACTTC. This encodes CASSSKQGLAKNIQYF.

This clone has a count of ten or more. The chain uses TRBV29-1 and TRBJ2-4; weak D call: TRBD2 (6 bases). V lost 4 bases to trimming and J lost 6 bases, with 13 bases between them. The CDR3 totals 13 residues. Germline CDR1 and CDR2: SQVTM and ANQGSEA. CDR3 in amino acids: CSVGVGGLNIQYF. The CDR3 coding sequence is TGCAGCGTTGGGGTTGGAGGGTTAAACATTCAGTACTTC. Combining the CDR3 with reference TRBV29-1 and TRBJ2-4 gives the whole variable domain SAVISQKPSRDICQRGTSLTIQCQVDSQVTMMFWYRQQPGQSLTLIATANQGSEATYESGFVIDKFPISRPNLTFSTLTVSNMSPEDSSIYLCSVGVGGLNIQYFGAGTRLSVL.

The V call is TRBV6-2 or TRBV6-3, the J call TRBJ2-7, with TRBD1 identical over 7 bases. Germline values: CDR1 MNHEY, CDR2 SVGEGT. Losses at the gene ends were 0 bases for V and 1 base for J; bases not matched to a gene: 6. The CDR3 has 16 amino acids. The CDR3 spells CASSYSTGYGSYEQYF. The CDR3 DNA sequence: TGTGCCAGCAGTTACTCGACAGGGTATGGGTCCTACGAGCAGTACTTC.

The J gene is TRBJ1-3, the V gene TRBV3-1 (or the pseudogene TRBV3-2); D is undetermined. Germline-derived CDR1 and CDR2 are LGHDT and YNNKEL (reference sequence). The CDR3 runs to 15 residues. Trimming took 1 base from V and 1 from J, leaving 8 bases between them. In DNA form, the CDR3 reads TGTGCCAGCAGCCAAGTATTTGTGTCTGGAAACACCATATATTTT. Amino acid sequence: CASSQVFVSGNTIYF.

The chain's CDR3 is CASSPLQGIGYEQYF. The CDR3 DNA sequence: TGTGCCAGCTCACCATTACAGGGGATCGGATACGAGCAGTACTTC. The chain joins TRBV18 to TRBJ2-7, with TRBD1 matching over 7 bases. Germline trimming cut 2 bases from V and 4 bases from J; bases unmatched to any gene: 8. The germline gives CDR1 KGHSH, CDR2 LQKENI. The CDR3 has 15 amino acids.

The chain joins TRBV5-4 to TRBJ1-2, with unresolved D. Germline CDR1 and CDR2: SGHNT and YYREEE (reference sequence). The CDR3 is 15 residues long. The V gene lost 0 bases and the J gene lost 4 bases, with 13 bases spanning the gap. The CDR3 spells CASSLGAGNLYGYTF. Written as DNA, the CDR3 is TGTGCCAGCAGCTTGGGGGCAGGAAACCTCTATGGCTACACCTTC.

This sequence joins TRBV2 and TRBJ1-2; D unclear. The CDR3 covers 15 residues. Trimming took off 6 bases at V and 3 bases at J, with 17 bases between the two ends. The germline CDR1 and CDR2 sequences are SNHLY and FYNNEI. CDR3 in amino acids: CASRSSGTRYYGYTF. The DNA for the CDR3 is TGTGCCAGCAGGTCCTCGGGAACCCGGTACTATGGCTACACCTTC.

The V gene is TRBV5-4, the J gene TRBJ1-6, with TRBD1 matching over 7 bases. V gave up 4 bases and J gave up 9 bases; unmatched junction bases: 7. This CDR3 is built from 14 residues. Germline lookup yields CDR1 SGHNT and CDR2 YYREEE (reference sequence). CDR3 region: CASSLQGTPSPLHF. Written as DNA, the CDR3 is TGTGCCAGCAGCCTACAGGGGACCCCTTCACCCCTCCACTTT. Supplemented by reference TRBV5-4 and TRBJ1-6, the full variable domain reads ETGVTQSPTHLIKTRGQQVTLRCSSQSGHNTVSWYQQALGQGPQFIFQYYREEENGRGNFPPRFSGLQFPNYSSELNVNALELDDSALYLCASSLQGTPSPLHFGNGTRLTVT.

This chain joins TRBV24-1 and TRBJ2-1; D is unresolved. The length of the CDR3 is 16 residues. Germline V lookup: CDR1 KGHDR, CDR2 SFDVKD. Trimming took off 3 bases at V and 0 bases at J, with 11 bases between the two ends. The CDR3 bases are TGTGCCACCAGTGATCGGAGCGTCAGCTCCTACAATGAGCAGTTCTTC. Amino acids: CATSDRSVSSYNEQFF.

This clone was picked up one time. The rearrangement uses TRBV3-1 (or the pseudogene TRBV3-2) and TRBJ1-2, with 8 positions matching TRBD1. Germline CDR1 is LGHDT and CDR2 is YNNKEL (reference sequence). With V trimmed by 4 bases and J by 4 bases, 5 bases remained unmatched. The CDR3 is 14 amino acids. The CDR3: CASSPTGAAYGYTF. Written as DNA, the CDR3 is TGTGCCAGCAGCCCGACAGGGGCGGCCTATGGCTACACCTTC.